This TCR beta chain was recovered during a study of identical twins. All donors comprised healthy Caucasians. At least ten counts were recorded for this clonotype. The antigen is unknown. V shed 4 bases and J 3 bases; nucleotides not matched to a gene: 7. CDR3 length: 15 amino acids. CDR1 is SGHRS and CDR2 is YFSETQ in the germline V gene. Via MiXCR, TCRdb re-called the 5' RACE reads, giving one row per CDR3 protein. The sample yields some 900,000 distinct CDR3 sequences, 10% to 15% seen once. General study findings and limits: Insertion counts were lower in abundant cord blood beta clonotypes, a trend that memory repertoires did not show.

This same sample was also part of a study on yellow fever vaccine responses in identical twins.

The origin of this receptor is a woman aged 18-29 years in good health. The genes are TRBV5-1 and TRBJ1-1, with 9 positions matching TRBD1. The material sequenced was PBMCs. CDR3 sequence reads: CASSPGQGWYTEAFF. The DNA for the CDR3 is TGCGCCAGCAGCCCAGGACAGGGGTGGTACACTGAAGCTTTCTTT.